This T cell receptor beta chain was retrieved from a study of OX40 agonist ivuxolimab in advanced cancers. The overall study: All patients had ivuxolimab intravenously every 2 weeks at 0.01 to 10 mg/kg. Study observations and caveats: CD8+ T cells showed, on average, more clonal expansion than CD4+ cells.

In regard to this clone: Its target is not known.

Losses at the gene ends were 5 bases for V and 4 bases for J; bases not matched to a gene: 4. CDR1 and CDR2 (germline): MNHEY, SVGAGI. This CDR3 comprises 15 residues. Repertoires were generated with immunoSEQ multiplex PCR, while TCRdb's copy carries only in-frame clones and drops some. The table shows around 50,000 clones, with 80% to 90% occurring only once. This chain connects TRBV6-5 to TRBJ2-1; 11 nucleotides line up with TRBD2. The material was CD4+ or CD8+ T cells sorted from blood, obtained in a trial of the OX40 agonist ivuxolimab. The source is an adult with an advanced solid tumor such as melanoma, head and neck, liver or kidney cancer. As DNA, the CDR3 is TGTGCCAGCAGTATTACTAGCGGGAGTTACAATGAGCAGTTCTTC. Amino acids: CASSITSGSYNEQFF.